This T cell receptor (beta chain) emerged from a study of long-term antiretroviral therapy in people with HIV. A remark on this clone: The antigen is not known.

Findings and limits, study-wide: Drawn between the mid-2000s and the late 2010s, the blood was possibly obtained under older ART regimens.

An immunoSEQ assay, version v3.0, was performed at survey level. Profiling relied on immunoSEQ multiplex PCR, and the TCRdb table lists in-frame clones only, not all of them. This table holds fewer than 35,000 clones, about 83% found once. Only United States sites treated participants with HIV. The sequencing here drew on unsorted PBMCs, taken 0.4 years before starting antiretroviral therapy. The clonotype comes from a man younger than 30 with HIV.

CDR3 loop: CSARWPTEAFF. In DNA, the CDR3 is TGCAGTGCTAGATGGCCCACCGAAGCTTTCTTT. The genes are TRBV20-1 and TRBJ1-1; D gene ambiguous. Germline V CDR1 and CDR2: DFQATT, SNEGSKA (reference sequence). This CDR3 comprises 11 residues. Trimming removed 2 bases from V and 8 bases from J, with 9 bases in between.